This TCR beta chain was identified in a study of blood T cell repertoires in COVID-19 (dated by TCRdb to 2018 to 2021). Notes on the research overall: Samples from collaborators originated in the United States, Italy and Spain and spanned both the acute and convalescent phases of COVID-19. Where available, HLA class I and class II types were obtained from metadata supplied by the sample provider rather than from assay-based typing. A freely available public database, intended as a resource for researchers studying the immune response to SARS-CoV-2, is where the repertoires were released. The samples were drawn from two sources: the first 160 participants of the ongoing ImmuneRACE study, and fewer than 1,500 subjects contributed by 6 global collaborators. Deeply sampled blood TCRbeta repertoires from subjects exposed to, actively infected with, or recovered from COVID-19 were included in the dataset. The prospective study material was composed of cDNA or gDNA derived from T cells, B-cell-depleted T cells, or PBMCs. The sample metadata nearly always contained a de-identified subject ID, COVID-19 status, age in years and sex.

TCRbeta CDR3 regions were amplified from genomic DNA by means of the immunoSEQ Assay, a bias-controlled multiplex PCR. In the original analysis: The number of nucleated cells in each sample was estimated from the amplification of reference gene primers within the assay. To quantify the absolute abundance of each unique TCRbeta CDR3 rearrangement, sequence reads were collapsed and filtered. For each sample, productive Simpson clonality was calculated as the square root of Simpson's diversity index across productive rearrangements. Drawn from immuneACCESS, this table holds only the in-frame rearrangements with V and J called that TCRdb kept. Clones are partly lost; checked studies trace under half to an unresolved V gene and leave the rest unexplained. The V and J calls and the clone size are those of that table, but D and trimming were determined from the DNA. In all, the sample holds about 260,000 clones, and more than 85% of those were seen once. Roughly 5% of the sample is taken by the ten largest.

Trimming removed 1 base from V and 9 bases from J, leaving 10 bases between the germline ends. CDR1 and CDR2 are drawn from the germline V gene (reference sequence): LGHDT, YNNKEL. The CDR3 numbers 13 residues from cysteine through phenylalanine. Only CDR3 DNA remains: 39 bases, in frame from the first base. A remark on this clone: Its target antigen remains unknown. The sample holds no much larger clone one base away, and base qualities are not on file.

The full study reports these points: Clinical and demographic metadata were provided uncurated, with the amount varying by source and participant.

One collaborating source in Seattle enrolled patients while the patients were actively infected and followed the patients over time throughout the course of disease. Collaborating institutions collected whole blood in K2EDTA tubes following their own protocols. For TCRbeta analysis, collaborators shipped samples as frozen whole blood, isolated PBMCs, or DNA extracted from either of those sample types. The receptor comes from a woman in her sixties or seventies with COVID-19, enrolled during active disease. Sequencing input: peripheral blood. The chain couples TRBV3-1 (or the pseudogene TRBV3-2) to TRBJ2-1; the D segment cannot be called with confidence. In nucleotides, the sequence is TGTGCCAGCAGCCAAGCTCGGTCACCTGAGCAGTTCTTC. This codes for CASSQARSPEQFF.